Shown below are 24 T cell receptor beta chains from a single sample sequenced in a study of identical twins' blood T cells. TCRdb re-called the 5' RACE reads with MiXCR, one entry per CDR3 protein. Among about 370,000 distinct CDR3 sequences, roughly 28% were seen once, and the ten largest hold 6.1%. Sequencing input: PBMCs. Receptor source: a woman between 18 and 50 years old in good health.

This clonotype was seen many times. The chain employs TRBV7-9 and TRBJ1-2; perhaps TRBD1 as D (5 bases). V dropped 1 base and J dropped 6 bases, with 12 bases sitting between them. CDR3 size: 14 residues. Germline values: CDR1 SEHNR, CDR2 FQNEAQ (reference sequence). In DNA, the CDR3 is TGTGCCAGCAGCTTAGTCGCAGGGAAGAATGGCTACACCTTC. This encodes CASSLVAGKNGYTF.

V is TRBV20-1 and J is TRBJ1-6; possibly TRBD1 for D (5 bases). CDR1 DFQATT and CDR2 SNEGSKA come from the germline V gene (reference sequence). The CDR3 has 14 residues. Trimming removed 3 bases at V and 7 bases at J, with 13 bases between. This CDR3 reads CSASMQGPNSPLHF. The CDR3 nucleotides are TGCAGTGCTAGTATGCAGGGCCCCAATTCACCCCTCCACTTT.

The sample holds a few counts of this clonotype. This chain connects TRBV12-3 or TRBV12-4 to TRBJ2-4; a weak D match, TRBD2 (6 bases). This CDR3 contains 13 residues. The V end lost 3 bases, the J end lost 8 bases, and 11 bases lay between the germline ends. This chain's CDR3 is CASSFGGWDIQYF. The CDR3 DNA follows: TGTGCCAGCAGTTTCGGGGGATGGGACATTCAGTACTTC.

The rearrangement joins TRBV18 to TRBJ1-2; D not certain. This CDR3 region has 13 residues. V lost 4 bases and J 8 bases, leaving 14 bases between the germline ends. Germline lookup yields CDR1 KGHSH and CDR2 LQKENI. CDR3 DNA sequence: TGTGCCAGCTCACACGACTACAGAGGAGGCTACACCTTC. This translates into CASSHDYRGGYTF.

The V call is TRBV20-1, the J call TRBJ1-3, with D possibly being TRBD1 (5 bases). From germline, CDR1 is DFQATT and CDR2 SNEGSKA (reference sequence). There are 14 residues in the CDR3. Trimming cost V 6 bases and J 4 bases, with 16 bases left between them. CDR3 residues: CSAISIDRGNTIYF. The CDR3 coding sequence is TGCAGTGCCATATCAATCGACAGAGGAAACACCATATATTTT.

This clonotype was picked up a small number of times. This chain uses TRBV2 with TRBJ2-7; D might be TRBD2 (5 bases). Trimming cost V 5 bases and J 7 bases, with 24 bases left between them. The CDR3 is made up of 16 amino acids. The germline CDR1 and CDR2 sequences are SNHLY and FYNNEI. This CDR3 reads CASSFISGSFPGEQYF. The CDR3 nucleotides are TGTGCCAGCAGTTTTATCTCGGGCAGCTTCCCGGGGGAGCAGTACTTC.

The sample holds a few counts of this clonotype. The rearrangement joins TRBV20-1 to TRBJ1-2; TRBD1 agrees at 10 bases. Germline loops: CDR1 DFQATT, CDR2 SNEGSKA (reference sequence). The V and J ends lost 5 bases and 1 base, in that order; junction bases with no gene match: 7. This CDR3 is 15 amino acids long. For the CDR3, the DNA is TGCAGTGCTCCCGGGACAGGGGTCTATAACTATGGCTACACCTTC. Its translation: CSAPGTGVYNYGYTF.

This chain joins TRBV5-1 and TRBJ2-1; unclear D gene. Germline V CDR1 and CDR2: SGHRS, YFSETQ. This CDR3 is built from 15 residues. The V end was cut by 0 bases, the J end by 6 bases, with 13 bases between. The CDR3 is CASSLVNRQLNEQFF. CDR3 DNA sequence: TGCGCCAGCAGCTTGGTGAATCGACAACTCAATGAGCAGTTCTTC. Full variable domain (outside the CDR3, taken from reference TRBV5-1 and TRBJ2-1): KAGVTQTPRYLIKTRGQQVTLSCSPISGHRSVSWYQQTPGQGLQFLFEYFSETQRNKGNFPGRFSGRQFSNSRSEMNVSTLELGDSALYLCASSLVNRQLNEQFFGPGTRLTVL.

The chain has TRBV7-9 and TRBJ1-1, with a tentative D call TRBD1 (5 bases). The CDR3 consists of 15 residues. Germline loops: CDR1 SEHNR, CDR2 FQNEAQ (reference sequence). V lost 3 bases and J lost 7, with 18 bases in between. The CDR3: CASSLGQGNQNEAFF. The CDR3 bases are TGTGCCAGCAGCTTGGGTCAGGGAAACCAGAATGAAGCTTTCTTT.

In its sample, this clonotype was seen a few times. The V call is TRBV10-3, the J call TRBJ1-5, with D maybe TRBD1 (6 bases). Germline lookup yields CDR1 ENHRY and CDR2 SYGVKD. CDR3 length: 13 amino acids. V was pared by 10 bases and J by 7 bases, with 17 bases between. The CDR3, as DNA: TGTGCCACTAATGGCGGGGGCGGGCAGCCCCAGCATTTT. Residues: CATNGGGGQPQHF.

J is TRBJ2-5 and V is TRBV11-2; D gene uncertain. This CDR3 contains 14 residues. Trimming shortened V by 2 bases and J by 6 bases, and 13 bases separated the two germline ends. Germline lookup yields CDR1 SGHAT and CDR2 FQNNGV. CDR3 nucleotide sequence: TGTGCCAGCAGCTTAAGTATGGTCACGCAGACCCAGTACTTC. Protein product: CASSLSMVTQTQYF.

There are a few counts of this clonotype. This chain connects TRBV6-2 or TRBV6-3 to TRBJ2-7; weak D call: TRBD1 (6 bases). CDR3 length: 14 residues. Germline V gene data show CDR1 as MNHEY and CDR2 as SVGEGT. The V end lost 6 bases, the J end lost 4 bases, and 16 bases lay between the germline ends. The CDR3 coding sequence is TGTGCCAGCAGATTCCGGGACACCTCATACGAGCAGTACTTC. Protein: CASRFRDTSYEQYF.

A few counts support this clonotype. This rearrangement joins TRBV29-1 to TRBJ2-2, with 8 bases aligning to TRBD2. Germline CDR1 reads SQVTM; CDR2 reads ANQGSEA. The junction had 4 bases not matched to a gene; V was cut back by 7 bases and J by 0 bases. This CDR3 is 14 amino acids long. The CDR3 protein is CSGKRGTNTGELFF. The CDR3 DNA reads TGCAGCGGGAAGCGGGGGACGAACACCGGGGAGCTGTTTTTT.

V and J are TRBV7-2 and TRBJ1-1; D is perhaps TRBD1 (5 bases). The V end was cut by 6 bases, the J end by 4 bases, with 12 bases between. Germline values: CDR1 SGHTA, CDR2 FQGNSA. This CDR3 spans 13 amino acids. This CDR3 reads CASSRFGGTEAFF. The CDR3 bases are TGTGCCAGCAGTCGATTTGGGGGCACTGAAGCTTTCTTT.

The V and J genes are TRBV9 and TRBJ1-6; no clear D. The CDR3 is 14 amino acids. The V gene's germline CDR1 is SGDLS and CDR2 YYNGEE. The germline V and J ends were trimmed by 3 bases and 4 bases, with 8 bases remaining between them. The DNA of the CDR3 is TGTGCCAGCAGCGAGACACAATATAATTCACCCCTCCACTTT. It encodes CASSETQYNSPLHF.

This clonotype was recorded a few times. This chain connects TRBV20-1 to TRBJ1-2; D possibly corresponds to TRBD1 (6 bases). Germline assignment: CDR1 DFQATT and CDR2 SNEGSKA (reference sequence). Trimming stripped 6 bases from V and 6 bases from J, with 11 bases between. CDR3 length equals 11 residues. In nucleotides, the CDR3 is TGCAGTGCGCATCCAGGGGATGGCTACACCTTC. Translated, it gives CSAHPGDGYTF.

The V gene is TRBV28, the J gene TRBJ1-1; D remains unclear. V shed 7 bases and J shed 8 bases, with 8 bases lying between them. Germline CDR1 is MDHEN and CDR2 is SYDVKM. This CDR3 is 10 amino acids long. DNA of the CDR3: TGTGCCAGCACTTCAAGAGAAGCTTTCTTT. Translated, it gives CASTSREAFF.

This clonotype was detected a few times. The chain has TRBV19 and TRBJ1-1, with a weak D call TRBD1 (6 bases). The V end lost 3 bases, the J end lost 4 bases, and 12 bases lay between the germline ends. Germline CDR1 is LNHDA and CDR2 is SQIVND (reference sequence). The CDR3 covers 14 residues. CDR3 sequence (DNA): TGTGCCAGTAGTATGGTGGGGGGCGTCACTGAAGCTTTCTTT. Protein product: CASSMVGGVTEAFF.

The chain has TRBV12-3 or TRBV12-4 and TRBJ2-1, with TRBD2 identical over 7 bases. This CDR3 spans 14 amino acids. V gave up 7 bases and J gave up 8 bases; unmatched junction bases: 11. CDR3 sequence (DNA): TGTGCCAGCACTCACCCGACTAGCTGGGATGAGCAGTTCTTC. Its translation is CASTHPTSWDEQFF.

This clonotype was counted a few times. V usage is TRBV2 and J usage is TRBJ2-5; D is tentatively TRBD1 or TRBD2 (6 bases each). Germline V gene sequence: CDR1 SNHLY, CDR2 FYNNEI. V shed 5 bases and J shed 1 base, with 14 bases lying between them. CDR3 size: 15 residues. DNA for the CDR3: TGTGCCAGCAGTAGGACAGCGGGTTTCCAAGAGACCCAGTACTTC. Translated, it gives CASSRTAGFQETQYF. Using reference TRBV2 and TRBJ2-5 for the parts outside the CDR3, the full variable domain is EPEVTQTPSHQVTQMGQEVILRCVPISNHLYFYWYRQILGQKVEFLVSFYNNEISEKSEIFDDQFSVERPDGSNFTLKIRSTKLEDSAMYFCASSRTAGFQETQYFGPGTRLLVL.

This clonotype has at least ten counts. The gene calls are TRBV15 and TRBJ2-7, with D possibly being TRBD1 or TRBD2 (6 bases each). CDR1 is LNHNV, CDR2 YYDKDF, per germline (reference sequence). Trimming removed 0 bases from V and 5 bases from J, with 11 bases in between. The CDR3 covers 14 residues. The CDR3 reads CATSRDRGLNEQYF. CDR3 DNA: TGTGCCACCAGCAGAGATCGGGGGCTCAACGAGCAGTACTTC.

The chain uses TRBV7-9 and TRBJ1-1; D uncertain. The CDR3 extends over 15 amino acids. Trimming shortened V by 8 bases and J by 3 bases, and 19 bases separated the two germline ends. Germline assignment: CDR1 SEHNR and CDR2 FQNEAQ (reference sequence). The CDR3 sequence: CASQMDPGTYTEAFF. The CDR3 DNA reads TGTGCCAGCCAGATGGATCCGGGAACATACACTGAAGCTTTCTTT. The variable domain in full, with the rest retrieved from reference TRBV7-9 and TRBJ1-1, is DTGVSQNPRHKITKRGQNVTFRCDPISEHNRLYWYRQTLGQGPEFLTYFQNEAQLEKSRLLSDRFSAERPKGSFSTLEIQRTEQGDSAMYLCASQMDPGTYTEAFFGQGTRLTVV.

This clonotype was seen ten or more times. The J gene is TRBJ2-1, the V gene TRBV11-3; D remains unclear. Trimming left V 5 bases short and J 5 bases short, with 25 bases between. Per the germline V gene, CDR1 is SGHNT and CDR2 is YENEEA. The CDR3 runs to 18 residues. CDR3 in amino acids: CASSTFGVWGRRDNEQFF. CDR3 DNA sequence: TGTGCCAGCAGCACATTTGGGGTGTGGGGTCGTCGGGACAATGAGCAGTTCTTC.

This clonotype was observed at least ten times. The chain employs TRBV20-1 and TRBJ2-7; 7 bases align to TRBD2. Trimming removed 7 bases from V and 3 bases from J; junction bases left unmatched: 3. The germline V gene encodes CDR1 DFQATT and CDR2 SNEGSKA (reference sequence). This CDR3 contains 11 residues. Here the CDR3 reads CSGERDYEQYF. CDR3 bases: TGCAGTGGAGAGCGGGACTACGAGCAGTACTTC.